These T cell receptor beta chains were read from a single sample in a study of control samples from healthy donors and cancer patients. Sequenced by immunoSEQ multiplex PCR; TCRdb stores in-frame clones only, minus some. The table shows some 150,000 clones, with 90% to 95% occurring only once. Source material: blood. Receptor source: a woman aged 55-69 years in good health. The CDR3 runs from the conserved cysteine through the conserved F or W. Each record gives: V gene, D gene, clone size, J gene, CDR3 length, CDR3 DNA, CDR3 protein. The D gene is left open where the match is weak. Not every row has a clone size; where given, it reads once, few, many or a size class.

TRBV9,NA,NA,TRBJ1-5,16,TGTGCCAGCAGCGTAGGAGGAGACTATAGCAATCAGCCCCAGCATTTT,CASSVGGDYSNQPQHF
TRBV12-3/TRBV12-4,NA,NA,TRBJ1-2,12,TGTGCCAGCAGTAAGTCAAGGAGCGGCTACACCTTC,CASSKSRSGYTF
TRBV20-1,NA,once,TRBJ1-3,11,TGCAGTGCTACCAGGAGAGACACCATATATTTT,CSATRRDTIYF
TRBV12-3/TRBV12-4,NA,NA,TRBJ1-2,13,TGTGCCAGCAGTTTCTCGGCTAACTATGGCTACACCTTC,CASSFSANYGYTF
TRBV7-9,TRBD1,NA,TRBJ1-2,15,TGTGCCAGCAGCTTAGGACAGGGTTCGGGCTATGGCTACACCTTC,CASSLGQGSGYGYTF
TRBV10-3,NA,NA,TRBJ2-7,12,TGTGCCATCAGTGAGACAGGTGCCGAGCAGTACTTC,CAISETGAEQYF
TRBV6-5,TRBD1,few,TRBJ1-3,14,TGTGCCAGCAGTTACTTTGGACAGGCGAACACCATATATTTT,CASSYFGQANTIYF
TRBV6-6,TRBD1,NA,TRBJ1-2,13,TGTGCCAGCAGGAGACAGGGGGCCTATGGCTACACCTTC,CASRRQGAYGYTF
TRBV6-1,TRBD2,NA,TRBJ2-1,15,TGTGCCAGCAGTGAATATAGCGGGGGCTACAGTGAGCAGTTCTTC,CASSEYSGGYSEQFF
TRBV18,TRBD1,once,TRBJ1-1,14,TGTGCCAGCTCACCTTCGGGACAGGGGACTGAAGCTTTCTTT,CASSPSGQGTEAFF
TRBV2,NA,once,TRBJ1-5,15,TGTGCCAGCAGCCCAGAGTGGACCGCGGATCAGCCCCAGCATTTT,CASSPEWTADQPQHF
TRBV6-2/TRBV6-3,TRBD1,once,TRBJ2-7,15,TGTGCCAGCAGTTACTCGATGGACAGGGTAGACGAGCAGTACTTC,CASSYSMDRVDEQYF
TRBV7-2,NA,NA,TRBJ1-1,14,TGTGCCAGCAGCTTAGTTCAGGGGAACACTGAAGCTTTCTTT,CASSLVQGNTEAFF
TRBV10-3,NA,NA,TRBJ2-3,13,TGTGCCACAGCAGGTGGGGGCACAGATACGCAGTATTTT,CATAGGGTDTQYF
TRBV6-6,TRBD1,NA,TRBJ2-1,13,TGTGCCAGCAGCCGACAGGGAAGCAATGAGCAGTTCTTC,CASSRQGSNEQFF
TRBV5-6,NA,once,TRBJ2-7,14,TGTGCCAGCAGCTTGGTCATAACCTCCTACGAGCAGTACTTC,CASSLVITSYEQYF
TRBV6-5,NA,NA,TRBJ1-1,12,TGTGCCAGCAGTAGGGAGGGGACTGAAGCTTTCTTT,CASSREGTEAFF
TRBV3-1/TRBV3-2,NA,NA,TRBJ2-5,13,TGTGCCAGCAGCCCCTTTTTAGAAGAGACCCAGTACTTC,CASSPFLEETQYF
TRBV29-1,NA,NA,TRBJ1-1,15,TGCAGCGTCGCTAGCTGGGGCAGAGTGAACACTGAAGCTTTCTTT,CSVASWGRVNTEAFF
TRBV2,NA,NA,TRBJ1-6,14,TGTGCCAGCAGTGAATCAGGGAGAGGCTCACCCCTCCACTTT,CASSESGRGSPLHF
TRBV9,NA,NA,TRBJ1-2,13,TGTGCCAGCAGCGCCCAGGTTAACTATGGCTACACCTTC,CASSAQVNYGYTF
TRBV5-5,TRBD1,NA,TRBJ1-6,18,TGTGCCAGCAGCCTAACGGACAGGGCATTCTCCTATAATTCACCCCTCCACTTT,CASSLTDRAFSYNSPLHF
TRBV19,TRBD1,NA,TRBJ1-3,15,TGTGCCAGTAGCCTGACAGGGGAGGGAGGAAACACCATATATTTT,CASSLTGEGGNTIYF
TRBV27,NA,NA,TRBJ2-3,14,TGTGCCAGCAGCCAGTTGGTAGGCACAGATACGCAGTATTTT,CASSQLVGTDTQYF
TRBV5-1,TRBD1,NA,TRBJ2-5,15,TGCGCCAGCAGCCCACAGACAGGGGGTTCAGAGACCCAGTACTTC,CASSPQTGGSETQYF
TRBV2,TRBD1,NA,TRBJ1-2,16,TGTGCCAGAGAGGCGGGACAGGGGGACGTGAACTATGGCTACACCTTC,CAREAGQGDVNYGYTF
TRBV9,NA,NA,TRBJ2-1,15,TGTGCCAGCAGCGTAGGGGAAGGCTCCTACAATGAGCAGTTCTTC,CASSVGEGSYNEQFF
TRBV29-1,NA,once,TRBJ2-6,14,TGCAGCGTTGATCTCAGCTCTGGGGCCAACGTCCTGACTTTC,CSVDLSSGANVLTF
TRBV6-5,NA,NA,TRBJ1-5,14,TGTGCCAGCAGGTTACCCCTAGCAAATCAGCCCCAGCATTTT,CASRLPLANQPQHF
TRBV5-1,NA,NA,TRBJ1-3,14,TGCGCCAGCAGACTGACAGGCTCTGGAAACACCATATATTTT,CASRLTGSGNTIYF
TRBV12-3/TRBV12-4,NA,NA,TRBJ2-7,12,TGTGCCAGCGGTTTAGGGCCGTACGAGCAGTACTTC,CASGLGPYEQYF
TRBV7-3,NA,NA,TRBJ1-2,14,TGTGCCAGCAGCCTGAACCCGGGGGTCGACGGCTACACCTTC,CASSLNPGVDGYTF
TRBV20-1,NA,NA,TRBJ2-5,15,TGCAGTGCTAGTCTTGGGGGGAGCTTGAGGGAGACCCAGTACTTC,CSASLGGSLRETQYF
TRBV2,NA,NA,TRBJ1-4,13,TGTGCCAGCATCCGGGGGCAGAGTGAAAAACTGTTTTTT,CASIRGQSEKLFF
TRBV5-1,TRBD1,NA,TRBJ2-7,15,TGCGCCAGCGCGATTTCAGGGACAGGAACCTACGAGCAGTACTTC,CASAISGTGTYEQYF
TRBV20-1,NA,NA,TRBJ1-2,13,TGCAGTGCTAGTGGGGGGGCCGGGAATGGCTACACCTTC,CSASGGAGNGYTF
TRBV3-1/TRBV3-2,TRBD2,NA,TRBJ2-5,15,TGTGCCAGCAGCCGAAATGCGGGGGGCAAAGAGACCCAGTACTTC,CASSRNAGGKETQYF
TRBV5-6,NA,NA,TRBJ1-6,14,TGTGCCAGCCGTCTTTGGGAAAATAATTCACCCCTCCACTTT,CASRLWENNSPLHF
TRBV25-1,NA,NA,TRBJ1-5,16,TGTGCCAGCAGTGAAGATGAGGGGTGGGGGGATCAGCCCCAGCATTTT,CASSEDEGWGDQPQHF
TRBV5-6,NA,NA,TRBJ1-5,15,TGTGCCAGCAGCTTGGGCAGGGTGGTAAATCAGCCCCAGCATTTT,CASSLGRVVNQPQHF
TRBV5-6,NA,NA,TRBJ2-7,12,TGTGCCAGCAGCTTCGGGGAGTCGTGGCAGTACTTC,CASSFGESWQYF
TRBV10-2,TRBD1,once,TRBJ1-5,15,TGCGCCAGCAGTGCTACAGGGGACTGGAATCAGCCCCAGCATTTT,CASSATGDWNQPQHF
TRBV4-3,NA,NA,TRBJ1-1,14,TGCGCCAGCAGCCAAGAGAGAATGGGCACTGAAGCTTTCTTT,CASSQERMGTEAFF
TRBV19,NA,NA,TRBJ1-2,13,TGTGCCAGTAAATTTGGACAGAGCTATGGCTACACCTTC,CASKFGQSYGYTF
TRBV6-2/TRBV6-3,NA,once,TRBJ2-3,16,TGTGCCAGCACCCCAAACGGGGGGCGGATCACAGATACGCAGTATTTT,CASTPNGGRITDTQYF
TRBV5-6,NA,NA,TRBJ1-5,16,TGTGCCAGCAGCTTGAGTGGGAAGAAGGACAATCAGCCCCAGCATTTT,CASSLSGKKDNQPQHF
TRBV5-8,TRBD1,NA,TRBJ2-7,14,TGTGCCAGCAGGTTAACAGGGGAATCCTACGAGCAGTACTTC,CASRLTGESYEQYF
TRBV7-9,TRBD1,few,TRBJ2-3,14,TGTGCCAGCAGTTACGGACAGGTCACAGATACGCAGTATTTT,CASSYGQVTDTQYF
TRBV11-3,NA,NA,TRBJ1-1,19,TGTGCCAGCAGCTCCTTAACGACCGACAGGAGGTACGGAGGGACTGAAGCTTTCTTT,CASSSLTTDRRYGGTEAFF
TRBV27,NA,NA,TRBJ2-7,15,TGTGCCAGCAGTTTAAGCAGACTGGAAACCTACGAGCAGTACTTC,CASSLSRLETYEQYF
TRBV4-3,TRBD2,NA,TRBJ2-5,17,TGCGCCAGCAGCCAAGGGGCGACTAGCGGGGGCTCGGAGACCCAGTACTTC,CASSQGATSGGSETQYF
TRBV21-1,NA,NA,TRBJ2-7,20,TGTGCCAGCAGCCTAAACAGTTTTCCCCTCCAATCGGTGTATCCCTACGAGCAGTACTTC,CASSLNSFPLQSVYPYEQYF
TRBV29-1,TRBD1,NA,TRBJ1-5,13,TGCAGCGTTGAAACAGGGGGCGGGGAGCCCCAGCATTTT,CSVETGGGEPQHF
TRBV6-5,TRBD1,few,TRBJ1-2,16,TGTGCCAGCAGTTCAATACAGGGGACGAGGGGGTATGGCTACACCTTC,CASSSIQGTRGYGYTF
TRBV15,NA,NA,TRBJ2-5,13,TGTGCCACCAGAGAGGACAGTCAAGAGACCCAGTACTTC,CATREDSQETQYF